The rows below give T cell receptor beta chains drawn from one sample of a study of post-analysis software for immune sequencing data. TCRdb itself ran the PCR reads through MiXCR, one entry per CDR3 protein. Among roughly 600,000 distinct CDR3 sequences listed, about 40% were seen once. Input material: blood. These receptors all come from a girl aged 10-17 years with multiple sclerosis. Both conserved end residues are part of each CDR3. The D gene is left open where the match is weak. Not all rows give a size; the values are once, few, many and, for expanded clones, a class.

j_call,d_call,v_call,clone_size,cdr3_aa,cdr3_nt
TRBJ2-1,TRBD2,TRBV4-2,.,CASSLSSGGAYEQFF,TGTGCCAGCAGCCTGTCTAGCGGGGGGGCGTATGAGCAGTTCTTC
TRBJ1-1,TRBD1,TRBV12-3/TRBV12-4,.,CASSPQQTTGAAEAFF,TGTGCCAGCAGTCCCCAACAGACGACAGGGGCGGCTGAAGCTTTCTTT
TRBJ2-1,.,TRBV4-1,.,CASSQGSSFEQFF,TGCGCCAGCAGCCAAGGATCTAGCTTTGAGCAGTTCTTC
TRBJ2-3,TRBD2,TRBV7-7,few,CASSARGGPGTDTQYF,TGTGCCAGCAGCGCCCGGGGGGGCCCCGGCACAGATACGCAGTATTTT
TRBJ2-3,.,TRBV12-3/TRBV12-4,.,CASSERVSTDTQYF,TGTGCCAGCAGTGAGCGGGTTAGCACAGATACGCAGTATTTT
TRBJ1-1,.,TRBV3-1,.,CASTQGGETFF,TGTGCCAGCACCCAAGGAGGTGAAACTTTCTTT
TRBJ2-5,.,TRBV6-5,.,CASSPSGSEGETQYF,TGTGCCAGCAGCCCCTCGGGTAGCGAGGGAGAGACCCAGTACTTC
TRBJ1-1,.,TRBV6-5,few,CASSYSPVLGVTEAFF,TGTGCCAGCAGTTACTCGCCAGTACTGGGGGTCACTGAAGCTTTCTTT
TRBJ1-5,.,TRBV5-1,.,CASSLTAGENQPQHF,TGCGCCAGCAGCTTGACGGCGGGGGAAAATCAGCCCCAGCATTTT
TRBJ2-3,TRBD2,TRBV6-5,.,CASSYSYRLAGAHTQYF,TGTGCCAGCAGTTACTCGTATCGACTAGCGGGAGCTCATACGCAGTATTTT
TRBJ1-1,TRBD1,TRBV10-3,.,CAISANRGLNTEAFF,TGTGCCATCAGTGCAAACAGGGGACTGAACACTGAAGCTTTCTTT
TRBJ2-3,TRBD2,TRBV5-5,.,CASSPKPGLETDTQYF,TGTGCCAGCAGCCCGAAACCGGGACTAGAGACAGATACGCAGTATTTT
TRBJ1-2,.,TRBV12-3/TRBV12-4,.,CASSFDAGYGYTF,TGTGCCAGCAGCTTTGACGCGGGGTATGGCTACACCTTC
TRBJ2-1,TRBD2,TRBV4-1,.,CASSRLAGGGNEQFF,TGCGCCAGCAGCCGCCTAGCGGGAGGGGGGAATGAGCAGTTCTTC
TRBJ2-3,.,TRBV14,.,CASSRTQAVTDTQYF,TGTGCCAGCAGCCGGACTCAGGCAGTCACAGATACGCAGTATTTT
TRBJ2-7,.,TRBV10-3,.,CAISVESYEQYF,TGTGCCATCAGTGTTGAATCCTACGAGCAGTACTTC
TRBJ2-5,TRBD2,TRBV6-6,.,CASSFAGTSSGAQYF,TGTGCCAGCAGTTTCGCCGGGACTAGCTCTGGGGCCCAGTACTTC
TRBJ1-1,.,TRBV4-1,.,CASSQDIVAFF,TGCGCCAGCAGCCAAGATATCGTAGCTTTCTTT
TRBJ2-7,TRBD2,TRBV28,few,CASSFPGLAGNGNEQYF,TGTGCCAGCAGTTTCCCCGGGCTAGCGGGAAATGGCAACGAGCAGTACTTC
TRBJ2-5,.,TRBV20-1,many,CSARDHRAGETQYF,TGCAGTGCTAGAGACCATCGGGCCGGGGAGACCCAGTACTTC
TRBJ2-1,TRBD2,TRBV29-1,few,CSFSGSLYNEQFF,TGCAGCTTTAGCGGGAGCCTCTACAATGAGCAGTTCTTC
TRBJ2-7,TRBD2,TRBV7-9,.,CANSPPGLAREQYF,TGTGCCAACAGCCCCCCGGGACTAGCGCGGGAGCAGTACTTC
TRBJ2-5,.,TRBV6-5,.,CASSYNLGETQYF,TGTGCCAGCAGTTACAATCTGGGGGAGACCCAGTACTTC
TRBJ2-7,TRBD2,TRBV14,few,CASSQDLRTSGVTGPYEQYF,TGTGCCAGCAGCCAAGACCTTCGGACTAGCGGGGTTACGGGGCCCTACGAGCAGTACTTC
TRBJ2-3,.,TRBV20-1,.,CSARDSGPGGDTQYF,TGCAGTGCTAGAGATAGCGGGCCCGGGGGCGATACGCAGTATTTT
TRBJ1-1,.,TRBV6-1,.,CASSEDQAPNTEAFF,TGTGCCAGCAGTGAAGATCAGGCCCCCAACACTGAAGCTTTCTTT
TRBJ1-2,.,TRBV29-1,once,CSVEDLVTKSVYGYTF,TGCAGCGTTGAAGATCTTGTGACAAAATCCGTCTATGGCTACACCTTC
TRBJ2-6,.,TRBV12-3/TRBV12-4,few,CASSFDEGTGANVLTF,TGTGCCAGCAGTTTCGACGAGGGCACTGGGGCCAACGTCCTGACTTTC
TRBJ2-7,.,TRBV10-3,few,CATLEGARTYEQYF,TGTGCCACTTTGGAAGGGGCACGGACCTACGAGCAGTACTTC
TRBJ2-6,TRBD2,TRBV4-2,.,CASDVAGVVTGGANDLTF,TGTGCCAGCGACGTGGCGGGAGTAGTTACGGGTGGGGCCAACGACCTGACTTTC
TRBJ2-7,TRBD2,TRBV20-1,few,CSAPLAGGNEQYF,TGCAGTGCCCCCCTAGCGGGGGGGAACGAGCAGTACTTC
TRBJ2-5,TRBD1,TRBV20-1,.,CSARRGQEAQYF,TGCAGTGCCCGAAGGGGGCAAGAGGCCCAGTACTTC
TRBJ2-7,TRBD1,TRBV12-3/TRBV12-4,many,CASSLTTGGEQYF,TGTGCCAGCAGTTTGACTACAGGGGGCGAGCAGTACTTC
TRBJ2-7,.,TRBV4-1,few,CASSPKDSGAYEQYF,TGCGCCAGCAGCCCGAAGGACAGTGGGGCCTACGAGCAGTACTTC
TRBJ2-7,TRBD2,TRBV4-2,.,CASSQDPAGSSYEQYF,TGTGCCAGCAGCCAAGATCCAGCGGGGAGCTCCTACGAGCAGTACTTC
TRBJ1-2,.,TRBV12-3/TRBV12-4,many,CASSFGGGYTF,TGTGCCAGCAGTTTCGGGGGCGGCTACACCTTC
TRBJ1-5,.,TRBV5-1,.,CASSMGGNQPQHF,TGCGCCAGCAGCATGGGGGGCAATCAGCCCCAGCATTTT
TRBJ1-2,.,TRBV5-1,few,CASSSQDGNNYGYTF,TGCGCCAGCAGCTCCCAGGACGGAAATAACTATGGCTACACCTTC
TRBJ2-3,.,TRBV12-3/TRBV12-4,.,CASRSRDAQYF,TGTGCCAGCAGGAGCCGGGATGCGCAGTATTTT
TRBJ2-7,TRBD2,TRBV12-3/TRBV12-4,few,CASSPPSGERYEQYF,TGTGCCAGCAGTCCCCCCAGCGGGGAGAGATACGAGCAGTACTTC
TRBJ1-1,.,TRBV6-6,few,CASSTQNTEAFF,TGTGCCAGCAGCACACAGAACACTGAAGCTTTCTTT
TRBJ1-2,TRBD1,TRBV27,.,CASSPRTGVRNYVVNYGYIF,TGTGCCAGCAGTCCTCGGACAGGGGTCCGGAACTATGTCGTTAACTATGGCTACATCTTC
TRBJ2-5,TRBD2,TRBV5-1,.,CASSGSSGETQYF,TGCGCCAGCAGCGGATCTAGCGGGGAGACCCAGTACTTC
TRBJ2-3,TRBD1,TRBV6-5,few,CASSSGQGSPERNLFAQYF,TGTGCCAGCAGTTCGGGACAGGGCTCACCAGAGCGGAACCTTTTCGCGCAGTATTTT
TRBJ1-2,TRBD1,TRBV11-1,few,CASSFWDSTNYGYTF,TGTGCCAGCAGCTTTTGGGACAGCACTAACTATGGCTACACCTTC